This entry lists 13 T cell receptor beta chains sequenced from one sample in a study of cytomegalovirus exposure and HLA in healthy donors. Primers included in the PCR were 60 Vbeta and 13 Jbeta primers. TCRdb's copy holds only in-frame clones and misses some; the assay was immunoSEQ multiplex PCR. This table holds approximately 100,000 clones, nearly 80% found once. Sequencing input: PBMCs. All receptors come from a woman aged 40 to 49 in good health and CMV-seronegative.

The V gene is TRBV7-8, the J gene TRBJ1-5, with 10 bases lining up with TRBD1. Germline V gene lookup returns CDR1 SGHVS and CDR2 FQNEAQ. V trimming: 5 bases; J trimming: 5 bases; junction bases outside the gene matches: 9. CDR3 length: 16 residues. CDR3 in amino acids: CASSPQDRGKDQPQHF. CDR3 nucleotides: TGTGCCAGCAGCCCTCAGGACAGGGGGAAGGATCAGCCCCAGCATTTT. Complete variable domain (other parts from reference TRBV7-8 and TRBJ1-5): GAGVSQSPRYKVAKRGQDVALRCDPISGHVSLFWYQQALGQGPEFLTYFQNEAQLDKSGLPSDRFFAERPEGSVSTLKIQRTQQEDSAVYLCASSPQDRGKDQPQHFGDGTRLSIL.

This clone came up a few times. The chain uses TRBV6-5 and TRBJ1-1; D is uncertain. Germline assignment: CDR1 MNHEY and CDR2 SVGAGI. The CDR3 covers 15 residues. The V end was cut by 0 bases, the J end by 5 bases, with 13 bases between. The CDR3 DNA reads as TGTGCCAGCAGTTACTCGGCAGGTACGGGGACTGAAGCTTTCTTT. It encodes CASSYSAGTGTEAFF.

This chain joins TRBV2 and TRBJ2-3; 11 bases align to TRBD2. The CDR3 is 15 residues long. Germline trimming cut 8 bases from V and 0 bases from J; bases unmatched to any gene: 4. Germline assignment: CDR1 SNHLY and CDR2 FYNNEI. The CDR3 coding sequence is TGTGCCAGCCAACTAGCGGGGGTTAGCACAGATACGCAGTATTTT. Translated: CASQLAGVSTDTQYF.

This chain connects TRBV4-3 to TRBJ2-3; the D gene is possibly TRBD2 (6 bases). In germline, CDR1 is LGHNA, CDR2 YSLEER. The V end lost 5 bases, the J end lost 8 bases, and 17 bases lay between the germline ends. The CDR3 length is 14 residues. This chain's CDR3 is CASSAGSTSGTQYF. DNA for the CDR3: TGCGCCAGCAGCGCGGGATCTACGTCGGGTACGCAGTATTTT.

The chain is built from TRBV30 and TRBJ2-7; D is possibly TRBD2 (7 bases). With 3 bases removed from V and 2 bases from J, the gap between germline ends came to 20 bases. Per germline, CDR1 GTSNPN and CDR2 SVGIG (reference sequence). CDR3 length: 16 residues. The CDR3 nucleotides are TGTGCCTGGAGCGCCAGCCCGGGGGGCTCTGCCTACGAGCAGTACTTC. Translated: CAWSASPGGSAYEQYF.

This chain uses TRBV6-1 with TRBJ1-2; the D gene is possibly TRBD1 (6 bases). CDR1 and CDR2 from the germline V gene are MNHNS and SASEGT. V lost 2 bases and J lost 3, with 13 bases in between. This CDR3 spans 15 amino acids. For the CDR3, the DNA is TGTGCCAGCAGTGAACTAACAGGGCCCTACTATGGCTACACCTTC. This codes for CASSELTGPYYGYTF.

This rearrangement joins TRBV27 to TRBJ2-5; 10 bases are shared with TRBD1. This CDR3 region has 15 residues. CDR1 is MNHEY and CDR2 is SMNVEV in the germline V gene (reference sequence). The V and J ends lost 4 bases and 3 bases, in that order; junction bases with no gene match: 5. This chain's CDR3 is CASSSTGTGEETQYF. CDR3 coding DNA: TGTGCCAGCAGTTCCACCGGGACAGGGGAAGAGACCCAGTACTTC.

V gene TRBV6-1 combines with J gene TRBJ1-1, with D tentatively TRBD1 (5 bases). The CDR3 covers 16 residues. The germline gives CDR1 MNHNS, CDR2 SASEGT. The germline V and J ends were trimmed by 0 bases and 0 bases, with 11 bases remaining between them. This CDR3 reads CASSEAYRRMNTEAFF. Written as DNA, the CDR3 is TGTGCCAGCAGTGAAGCATACAGGAGAATGAACACTGAAGCTTTCTTT.

The chain combines TRBV15 with TRBJ1-5; 9 bases agree with TRBD1. The CDR3 sequence is 15 residues long. The germline gives CDR1 LNHNV, CDR2 YYDKDF (reference sequence). V shed 9 bases, J shed 6 bases, and the junction held 12 bases outside the gene matches. The CDR3 loop reads CATRLGQGRSQPQHF. The DNA for the CDR3 is TGTGCCACTAGGTTGGGACAGGGAAGGAGTCAGCCCCAGCATTTT.

The genes are TRBV7-9 and TRBJ2-1, with 9 positions matching TRBD1. The V gene's germline CDR1 is SEHNR and CDR2 FQNEAQ (reference sequence). This CDR3 contains 14 residues. Losses at the gene ends were 4 bases for V and 6 bases for J; bases not matched to a gene: 4. This CDR3 reads CASSSGTGINEQFF. The CDR3 DNA reads TGTGCCAGCAGCTCCGGGACAGGGATCAATGAGCAGTTCTTC.

The V gene is TRBV30, the J gene TRBJ1-1; D is ambiguous. Trimming removed 3 bases at V and 0 bases at J, with 11 bases between. Germline V lookup: CDR1 GTSNPN, CDR2 SVGIG (reference sequence). The CDR3 is 14 amino acids. The chain's CDR3 is CAWRFGFVNTEAFF. The CDR3 DNA reads TGTGCCTGGAGGTTCGGGTTCGTGAACACTGAAGCTTTCTTT.

The chain links TRBV4-1 to TRBJ1-5, with 12 positions matching TRBD1. CDR1 is MGHRA and CDR2 is YSYEKL in the germline V gene. The CDR3 runs 18 residues. Trimming removed 3 bases from V and 4 bases from J; junction bases left unmatched: 10. CDR3 residues: CASSHRDRGRVGNQPQHF. The CDR3 nucleotides are TGCGCCAGCAGCCACCGGGACAGGGGGCGCGTCGGGAATCAGCCCCAGCATTTT.

Details on this clone: Its ends do not fully match the called genes, so a read error is possible. CDR3 sequence: CSSSLTGYEQFF. The CDR3 nucleotides read TGTTCCAGCAGCTTAACAGGCTATGAGCAGTTCTTC. The V and J genes are TRBV7-9 and TRBJ2-1; TRBD1 is a possible D gene (5 bases). The CDR3 contains 12 residues. CDR1 is SEHNR and CDR2 is FQNEAQ in the germline V gene (reference sequence).